One and the same sample provided the 10 T cell receptor beta chains below, sequenced in a study of cytomegalovirus exposure and HLA in healthy donors. PCR involved 60 Vbeta and 13 Jbeta primers. Sequencing used immunoSEQ multiplex PCR; TCRdb keeps in-frame clones, though not all of them. The repertoire consists of under 200,000 clones, with 80% to 90% occurring once and the leading ten covering 1.9%. Sequenced: PBMCs. The receptors come from a man aged 18 to 29 in good health and CMV-seronegative.

This clone has ten or more counts. The genes are TRBV12-5 and TRBJ1-5; TRBD1 is a possible D gene (6 bases). CDR3 size: 16 residues. Germline CDR1 LGHNT, CDR2 FRNRAP. The germline V and J ends were trimmed by 2 bases and 2 bases, with 13 bases remaining between them. As DNA, the CDR3 is TGTGCTAGTGGTTTGACAGGGCAGGTAGGCAATCAGCCCCAGCATTTT. Residues: CASGLTGQVGNQPQHF. Full variable domain (remainder filled in from reference TRBV12-5 and TRBJ1-5): DARVTQTPRHKVTEMGQEVTMRCQPILGHNTVFWYRQTMMQGLELLAYFRNRAPLDDSGMPKDRFSAEMPDATLATLKIQPSEPRDSAVYFCASGLTGQVGNQPQHFGDGTRLSIL.

This clone was recorded only once. The CDR3 sequence is CASAGSLYGYTF. The CDR3 DNA reads as TGTGCCAGCGCAGGCAGTCTCTATGGCTACACCTTC. V gene TRBV28 combines with J gene TRBJ1-2; D gene unclear. Trimming cost V 8 bases and J 4 bases, with 11 bases left between them. From germline, CDR1 is MDHEN and CDR2 SYDVKM. CDR3 length: 12 residues.

The CDR3 region has the DNA TGTGCCAGCAGCGTCGGCCAAGGGGGCACTGAAGCTTTCTTT. Its translation is CASSVGQGGTEAFF. This chain joins TRBV11-2 and TRBJ1-1; possibly TRBD1 for D (6 bases). Germline V gene sequence: CDR1 SGHAT, CDR2 FQNNGV. V shed 5 bases and J shed 4 bases, with 14 bases lying between them. CDR3 size: 14 residues.

This rearrangement joins TRBV7-2 to TRBJ2-7; 9 nucleotides agree with TRBD2. V was pared by 5 bases and J by 0 bases, with 5 bases of the junction left unmatched. The CDR3 covers 15 residues. CDR1 and CDR2 (germline): SGHTA, FQGNSA. The CDR3 nucleotides read TGTGCCAGCAGCCGCGGGGGGGGAAGCTCCTACGAGCAGTACTTC. This gives the protein CASSRGGGSSYEQYF.

V is TRBV28 and J is TRBJ2-4, with 9 bases lining up with TRBD2. This CDR3 has 17 amino acids. Trimming took 1 base from V and 3 from J; bases not matched to a gene: 7. Germline loops: CDR1 MDHEN, CDR2 SYDVKM. The CDR3 nucleotides are TGTGCCAGCAGTTTATTGGCTAGCGGGATAGGCAAAAACATTCAGTACTTC. Its protein is CASSLLASGIGKNIQYF.

This clone was picked up one time. V is TRBV7-9 and J is TRBJ2-7; the match to TRBD2 covers 8 bases. The trim removed 5 bases at V and 3 bases at J, leaving 6 bases unmatched. The CDR3 consists of 14 residues. From germline, CDR1 is SEHNR and CDR2 FQNEAQ (reference sequence). CDR3 sequence reads: CASSLERGYYEQYF. The CDR3 DNA reads as TGTGCCAGCAGCCTCGAGCGGGGGTACTACGAGCAGTACTTC.

The chain employs TRBV18 and TRBJ2-7; D might be TRBD2 (5 bases). Germline V gene data show CDR1 as KGHSH and CDR2 as LQKENI. Trimming cost V 1 base and J 1 base, with 20 bases left between them. The CDR3 consists of 18 residues. The CDR3 region has the DNA TGTGCCAGCTCACCACTCCCGTCTTCGGCGGGCGGGTCCTACGAGCAGTACTTC. Translated, it gives CASSPLPSSAGGSYEQYF.

This clone is classed as medium-sized. The CDR3 loop is CASSYRVEGLGTQYF. DNA for the CDR3: TGTGCCAGCAGTTATCGAGTGGAGGGCTTAGGGACCCAGTACTTC. The chain uses TRBV6-5 and TRBJ2-5, with TRBD2 as a possible D gene (6 bases). Looked up from germline, CDR1 is MNHEY and CDR2 is SVGAGI. Deletions cut 3 bases from V and 7 bases from J, with 18 bases between. The CDR3 consists of 15 residues.

This chain's CDR3 is CASSPVRDSDYTF. In DNA form, the CDR3 reads TGTGCCAGCTCACCGGTCCGGGACAGTGACTACACCTTC. The chain combines TRBV18 with TRBJ1-2; 7 positions match TRBD1. V gave up 3 bases and J gave up 10 bases; unmatched junction bases: 8. Germline values: CDR1 KGHSH, CDR2 LQKENI. CDR3 length: 13 residues.

This clone has more than one count but fewer than ten. This chain uses TRBV19 with TRBJ1-1; 7 positions agree with TRBD1. Trimming cost V 6 bases and J 2 bases; bases outside gene matches: 3. The CDR3 has 13 amino acids. Germline CDR1 reads LNHDA; CDR2 reads SQIVND (reference sequence). The CDR3 protein is CASSDRVNTEAFF. The CDR3, as DNA: TGTGCCAGTAGCGACAGGGTAAACACTGAAGCTTTCTTT.